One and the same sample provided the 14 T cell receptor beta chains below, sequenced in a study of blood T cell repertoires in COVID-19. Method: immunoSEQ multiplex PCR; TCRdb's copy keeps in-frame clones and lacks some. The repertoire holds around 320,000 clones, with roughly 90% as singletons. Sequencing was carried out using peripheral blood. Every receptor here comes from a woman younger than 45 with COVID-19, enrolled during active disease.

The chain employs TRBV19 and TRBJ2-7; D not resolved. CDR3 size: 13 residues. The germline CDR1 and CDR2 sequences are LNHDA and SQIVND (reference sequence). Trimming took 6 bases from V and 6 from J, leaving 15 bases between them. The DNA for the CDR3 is TGTGCCAGTAGCAGAGGCGGCCTGAGCGAGCAGTACTTC. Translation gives CASSRGGLSEQYF.

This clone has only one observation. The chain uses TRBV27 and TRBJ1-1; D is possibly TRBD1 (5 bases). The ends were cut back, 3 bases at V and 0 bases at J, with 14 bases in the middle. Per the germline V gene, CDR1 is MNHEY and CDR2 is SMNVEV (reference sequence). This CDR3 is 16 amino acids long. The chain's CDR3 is CASSLNRGQVNTEAFF. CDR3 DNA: TGTGCCAGCAGTTTGAATCGCGGACAAGTGAACACTGAAGCTTTCTTT.

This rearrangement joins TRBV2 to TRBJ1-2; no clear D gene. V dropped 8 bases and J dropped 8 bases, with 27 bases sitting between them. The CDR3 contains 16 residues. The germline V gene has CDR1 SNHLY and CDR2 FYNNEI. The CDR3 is CASASKGREGLGGYTF. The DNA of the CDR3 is TGTGCCAGCGCCTCTAAAGGGAGGGAAGGGCTAGGCGGCTACACCTTC.

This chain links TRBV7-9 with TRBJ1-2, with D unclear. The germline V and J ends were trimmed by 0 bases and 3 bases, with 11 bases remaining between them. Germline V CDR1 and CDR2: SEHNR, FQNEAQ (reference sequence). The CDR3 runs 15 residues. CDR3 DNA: TGTGCCAGCAGCTTAGCCCCACCGGAGGACTATGGCTACACCTTC. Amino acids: CASSLAPPEDYGYTF.

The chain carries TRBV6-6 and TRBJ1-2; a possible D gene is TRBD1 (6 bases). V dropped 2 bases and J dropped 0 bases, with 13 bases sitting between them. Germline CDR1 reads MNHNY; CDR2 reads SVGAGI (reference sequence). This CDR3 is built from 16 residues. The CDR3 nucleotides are TGTGCCAGCAGTTACCTAAACAGGGTAGCTAACTATGGCTACACCTTC. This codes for CASSYLNRVANYGYTF.

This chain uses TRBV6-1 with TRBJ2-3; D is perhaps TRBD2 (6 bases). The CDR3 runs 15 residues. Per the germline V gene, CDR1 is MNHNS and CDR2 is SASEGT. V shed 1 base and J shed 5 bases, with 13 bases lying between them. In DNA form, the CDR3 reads TGTGCCAGCAGTGAAGTGGGCAGGCGGGGAGATACGCAGTATTTT. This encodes CASSEVGRRGDTQYF.

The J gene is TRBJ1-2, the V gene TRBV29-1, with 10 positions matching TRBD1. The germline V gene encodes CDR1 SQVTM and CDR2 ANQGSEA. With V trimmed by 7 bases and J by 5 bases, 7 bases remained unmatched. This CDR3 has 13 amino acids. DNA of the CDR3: TGCAGCGGTGGACAGGGGGAGGGGTATGGCTACACCTTC. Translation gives CSGGQGEGYGYTF.

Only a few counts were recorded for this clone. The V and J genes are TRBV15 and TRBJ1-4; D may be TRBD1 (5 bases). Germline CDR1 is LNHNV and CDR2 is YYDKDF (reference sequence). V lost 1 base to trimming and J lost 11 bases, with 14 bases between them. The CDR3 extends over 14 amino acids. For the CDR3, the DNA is TGTGCCACCAGCAGAGGGGGGGAGGGTAAGAAACTGTTTTTT. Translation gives CATSRGGEGKKLFF.

CDR3 coding DNA: TGTGCCAGCAGCCAAGGGGGCCGGCCGTACTTC. Protein product: CASSQGGRPYF. The chain links TRBV3-1 (or the pseudogene TRBV3-2) to TRBJ2-7; a possible D gene is TRBD1 (5 bases). Trimming pared 1 base from V and 12 bases from J, leaving 10 bases between. The germline V gene encodes CDR1 LGHDT and CDR2 YNNKEL (reference sequence). The CDR3 has 11 amino acids.

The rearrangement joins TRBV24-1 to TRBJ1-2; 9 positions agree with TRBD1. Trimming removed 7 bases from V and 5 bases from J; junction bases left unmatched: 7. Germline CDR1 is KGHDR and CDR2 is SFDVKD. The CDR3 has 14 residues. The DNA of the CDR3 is TGTGCCACCAGCCCGACAGGGGGGAAGTATGGCTACACCTTC. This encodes CATSPTGGKYGYTF.

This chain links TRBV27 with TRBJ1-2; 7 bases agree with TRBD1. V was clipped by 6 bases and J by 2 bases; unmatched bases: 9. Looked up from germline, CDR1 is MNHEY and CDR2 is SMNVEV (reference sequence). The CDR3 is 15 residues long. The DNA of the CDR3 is TGTGCCAGCAGGGGCCAGGGGGGATCAAACTATGGCTACACCTTC. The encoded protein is CASRGQGGSNYGYTF.

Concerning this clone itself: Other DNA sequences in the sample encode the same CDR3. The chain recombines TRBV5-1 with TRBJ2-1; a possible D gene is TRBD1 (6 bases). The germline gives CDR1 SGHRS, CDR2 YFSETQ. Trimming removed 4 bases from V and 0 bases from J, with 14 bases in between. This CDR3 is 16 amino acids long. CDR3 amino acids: CASSLRGGSSYNEQFF. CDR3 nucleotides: TGCGCCAGCAGCCTGCGAGGGGGAAGCTCCTACAATGAGCAGTTCTTC.

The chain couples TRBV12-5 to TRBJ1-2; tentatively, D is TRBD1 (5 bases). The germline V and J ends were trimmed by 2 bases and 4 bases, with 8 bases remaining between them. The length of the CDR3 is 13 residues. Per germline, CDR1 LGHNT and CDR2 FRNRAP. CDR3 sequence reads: CASGLQGPYGYTF. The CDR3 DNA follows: TGTGCTAGTGGTTTGCAGGGCCCCTATGGCTACACCTTC.

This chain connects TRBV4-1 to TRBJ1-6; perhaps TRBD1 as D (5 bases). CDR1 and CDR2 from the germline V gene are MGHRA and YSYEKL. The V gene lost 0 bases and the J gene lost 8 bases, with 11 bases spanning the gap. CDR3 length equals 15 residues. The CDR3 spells CASSQDWGGDSPLHF. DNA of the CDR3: TGCGCCAGCAGCCAAGATTGGGGAGGGGATTCACCCCTCCACTTT.